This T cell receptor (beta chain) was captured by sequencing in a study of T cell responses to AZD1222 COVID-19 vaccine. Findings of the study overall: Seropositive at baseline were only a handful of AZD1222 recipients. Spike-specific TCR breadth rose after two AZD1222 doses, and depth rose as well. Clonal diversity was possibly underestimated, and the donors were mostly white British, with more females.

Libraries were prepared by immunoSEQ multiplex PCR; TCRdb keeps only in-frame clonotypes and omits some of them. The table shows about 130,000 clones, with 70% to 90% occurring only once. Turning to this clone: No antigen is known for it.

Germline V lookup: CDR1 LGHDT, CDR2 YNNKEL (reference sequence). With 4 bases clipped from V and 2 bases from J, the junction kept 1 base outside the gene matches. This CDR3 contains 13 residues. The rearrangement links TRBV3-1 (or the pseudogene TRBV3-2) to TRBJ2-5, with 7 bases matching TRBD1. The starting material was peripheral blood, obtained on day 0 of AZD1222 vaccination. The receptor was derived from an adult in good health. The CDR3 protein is CASSPGGQETQYF. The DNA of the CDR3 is TGTGCCAGCAGCCCAGGGGGACAAGAGACCCAGTACTTC.